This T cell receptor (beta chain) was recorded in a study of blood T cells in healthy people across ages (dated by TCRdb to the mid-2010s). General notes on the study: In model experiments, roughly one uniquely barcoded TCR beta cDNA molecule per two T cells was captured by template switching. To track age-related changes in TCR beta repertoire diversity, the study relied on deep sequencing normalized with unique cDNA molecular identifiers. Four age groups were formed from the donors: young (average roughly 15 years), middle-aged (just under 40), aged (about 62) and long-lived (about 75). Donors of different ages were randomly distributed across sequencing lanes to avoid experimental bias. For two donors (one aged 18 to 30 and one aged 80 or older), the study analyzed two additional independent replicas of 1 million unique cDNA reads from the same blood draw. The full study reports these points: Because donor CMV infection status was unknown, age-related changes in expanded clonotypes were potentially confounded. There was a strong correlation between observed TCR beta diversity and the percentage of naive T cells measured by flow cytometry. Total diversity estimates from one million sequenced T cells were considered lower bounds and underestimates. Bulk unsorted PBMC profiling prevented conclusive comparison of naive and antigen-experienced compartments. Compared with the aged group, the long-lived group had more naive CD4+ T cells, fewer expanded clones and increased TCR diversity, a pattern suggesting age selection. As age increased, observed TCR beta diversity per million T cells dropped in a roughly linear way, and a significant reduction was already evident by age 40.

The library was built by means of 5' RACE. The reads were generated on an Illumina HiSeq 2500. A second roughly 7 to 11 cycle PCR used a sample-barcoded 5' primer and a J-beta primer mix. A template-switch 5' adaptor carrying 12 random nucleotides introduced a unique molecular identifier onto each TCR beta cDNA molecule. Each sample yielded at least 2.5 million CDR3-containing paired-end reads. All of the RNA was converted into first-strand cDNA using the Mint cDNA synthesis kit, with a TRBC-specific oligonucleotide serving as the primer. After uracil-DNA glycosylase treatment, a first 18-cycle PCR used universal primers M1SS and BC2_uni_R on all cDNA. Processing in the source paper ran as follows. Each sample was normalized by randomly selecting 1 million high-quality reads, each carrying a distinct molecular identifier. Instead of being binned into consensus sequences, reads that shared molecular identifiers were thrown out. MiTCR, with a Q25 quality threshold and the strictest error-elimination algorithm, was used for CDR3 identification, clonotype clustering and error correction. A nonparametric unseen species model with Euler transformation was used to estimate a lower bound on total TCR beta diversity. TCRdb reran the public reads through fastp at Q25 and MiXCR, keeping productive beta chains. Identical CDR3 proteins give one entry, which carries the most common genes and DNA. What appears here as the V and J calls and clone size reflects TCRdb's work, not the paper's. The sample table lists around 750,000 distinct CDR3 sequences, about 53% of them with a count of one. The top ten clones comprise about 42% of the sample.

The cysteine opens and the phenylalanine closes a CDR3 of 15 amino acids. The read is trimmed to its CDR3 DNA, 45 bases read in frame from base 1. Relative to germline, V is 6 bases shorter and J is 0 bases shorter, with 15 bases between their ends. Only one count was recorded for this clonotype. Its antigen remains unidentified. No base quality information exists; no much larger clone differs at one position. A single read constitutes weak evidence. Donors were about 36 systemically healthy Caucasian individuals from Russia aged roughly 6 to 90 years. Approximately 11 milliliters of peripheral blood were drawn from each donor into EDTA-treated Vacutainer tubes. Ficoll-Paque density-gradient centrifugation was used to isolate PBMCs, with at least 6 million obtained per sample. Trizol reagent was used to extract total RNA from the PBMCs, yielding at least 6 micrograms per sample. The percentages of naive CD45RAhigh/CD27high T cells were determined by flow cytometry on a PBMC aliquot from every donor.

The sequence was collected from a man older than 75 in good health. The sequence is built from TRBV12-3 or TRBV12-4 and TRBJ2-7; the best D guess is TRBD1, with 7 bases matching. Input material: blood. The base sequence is TGTGCCAGCAGCTTCAGGGGGGTCGACTCCTACGAGCAGTACTTC. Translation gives CASSFRGVDSYEQYF.